Here is one T cell receptor beta chain with its context. Its matching antigen is unknown. Uncontrolled infections, pregnancy, lactation or other autoimmune diseases led to patient exclusion. This entry belongs to a study of Graves' ophthalmopathy and Graves' hyperthyroidism. Findings and caveats of the study: Blood was where most expanded thyroid clonotypes above 0.001 frequency also turned up. Using 13 signatures, a model distinguished ophthalmopathy from stable hyperthyroidism, reaching roughly 90% sensitivity and 81.08% specificity.

The TCR beta CDR3 regions underwent amplification from RNA transcripts. HTBI primers were used in a first-round RT-PCR, which preceded a second-round multiplex PCR. TCRdb re-derived calls from the multiplex PCR reads in MiXCR, one entry per CDR3 protein. The sample carries about 620,000 distinct CDR3 sequences, approximately 22% recorded once. Material for sequencing was peripheral blood. This clonotype was obtained from a young woman with stable Graves' hyperthyroidism. Some clones in this sample may be carry-over from other donors' samples.

CDR3 coding DNA: TGTGCCAGCAAAGACTCCGCCTACGAGCAGTACTTC. This sequence encodes CASKDSAYEQYF. The chain carries TRBV28 and TRBJ2-7; no clear D gene. This CDR3 contains 12 residues. Trimming cost V 7 bases and J 2 bases, with 9 bases left between them. Per germline, CDR1 MDHEN and CDR2 SYDVKM.